This T cell receptor (beta chain) was profiled in a study of response to subunit inactivated influenza vaccine. Many counts were recorded for this clonotype. MiXCR was run by TCRdb on the RT-PCR reads, yielding one entry per CDR3 protein. The sample holds around 600,000 distinct CDR3 sequences, around 11% seen once. After removal of 2 bases from V and 6 bases from J, the junction contained 6 bases not matched to a gene. CDR1 is SGHRS, CDR2 YFSETQ, per germline. The CDR3 covers 15 residues. The same data also contributed to another study, on T cells expressing NK-cell markers. That source notes: Researchers built TCR beta cDNA using 5'RACE template switching with UMIs. Where a handful of donors were concerned, these clonotypes also led the CD3+CD56-NKG2C+ fraction.

This TCR was sampled from a man in his fifties or sixties who received an inactivated influenza vaccine. The sequences come from PBMCs from blood, collected on the day of vaccination. V usage is TRBV5-1 and J usage is TRBJ2-1; 9 bases match TRBD1. Here the CDR3 reads CASSLLQGAGNEQFF. The CDR3, as DNA: TGCGCCAGCAGCTTATTACAGGGGGCCGGCAATGAGCAGTTCTTC. Full variable domain (rest looked up from reference TRBV5-1 and TRBJ2-1): KAGVTQTPRYLIKTRGQQVTLSCSPISGHRSVSWYQQTPGQGLQFLFEYFSETQRNKGNFPGRFSGRQFSNSRSEMNVSTLELGDSALYLCASSLLQGAGNEQFFGPGTRLTVL.